This T cell receptor (beta chain) was captured by sequencing in a study of control samples from healthy donors and cancer patients. Repertoires were generated with immunoSEQ multiplex PCR, while TCRdb's copy carries only in-frame clones and drops some. The sample shows about 130,000 clones, over 75% of them seen only once. The CDR3 loop spans 14 amino acids. V gave up 11 bases and J gave up 2 bases, with 13 bases separating them. Germline CDR1 reads MNHEY; CDR2 reads SVGAGI. The source material was blood. The V gene is TRBV6-5, the J gene TRBJ1-6; the D gene is possibly TRBD1 (6 bases). The sequence derives from a young man in good health. The CDR3 loop is CAASRTAYNSPLHF. For the CDR3, the DNA is TGTGCCGCCTCCCGGACAGCCTATAATTCACCCCTCCACTTT.